The clone carrying this TCR beta chain was counted ten times or more. The antigen is undetermined. CDR1 and CDR2 from the germline V gene are MDHEN and SYDVKM. The V and J ends lost 5 bases and 2 bases respectively, with 19 bases between them. The CDR3 is made up of 16 amino acids. The time point is: persistent/refractory GD, antithyroid drugs over 5 years with positive TRAb. From PBMCs, RNA was extracted and then used to make the TCR library. The record originates from a study of regulatory T cells in long-lasting Graves disease. Relying on iRepertoire HTBI primers and Arm-PCR of CDR3 regions, the team built TCR beta libraries. TCRdb reprocessed the multiplex PCR reads via MiXCR and lists one record per CDR3 protein. The table includes fewer than 450,000 distinct CDR3 sequences, more than 20% detected once. Findings of the study overall: Thyroid tissue was not sampled; only peripheral blood was. Persistent cases favored TRBV28, TRBJ1-2 and TRBJ2-5.

The V gene is TRBV28, the J gene TRBJ2-7; possibly TRBD2 for D (6 bases). The material was peripheral blood mononuclear cells (PBMCs), obtained when the disease was refractory, from a patient treated with antithyroid drugs. This receptor was taken from a female donor with Graves disease. The CDR3 is CASSLSPGEPTYEQYF. In DNA, the CDR3 is TGTGCCAGCAGTCTCTCCCCGGGAGAACCAACCTACGAGCAGTACTTC.